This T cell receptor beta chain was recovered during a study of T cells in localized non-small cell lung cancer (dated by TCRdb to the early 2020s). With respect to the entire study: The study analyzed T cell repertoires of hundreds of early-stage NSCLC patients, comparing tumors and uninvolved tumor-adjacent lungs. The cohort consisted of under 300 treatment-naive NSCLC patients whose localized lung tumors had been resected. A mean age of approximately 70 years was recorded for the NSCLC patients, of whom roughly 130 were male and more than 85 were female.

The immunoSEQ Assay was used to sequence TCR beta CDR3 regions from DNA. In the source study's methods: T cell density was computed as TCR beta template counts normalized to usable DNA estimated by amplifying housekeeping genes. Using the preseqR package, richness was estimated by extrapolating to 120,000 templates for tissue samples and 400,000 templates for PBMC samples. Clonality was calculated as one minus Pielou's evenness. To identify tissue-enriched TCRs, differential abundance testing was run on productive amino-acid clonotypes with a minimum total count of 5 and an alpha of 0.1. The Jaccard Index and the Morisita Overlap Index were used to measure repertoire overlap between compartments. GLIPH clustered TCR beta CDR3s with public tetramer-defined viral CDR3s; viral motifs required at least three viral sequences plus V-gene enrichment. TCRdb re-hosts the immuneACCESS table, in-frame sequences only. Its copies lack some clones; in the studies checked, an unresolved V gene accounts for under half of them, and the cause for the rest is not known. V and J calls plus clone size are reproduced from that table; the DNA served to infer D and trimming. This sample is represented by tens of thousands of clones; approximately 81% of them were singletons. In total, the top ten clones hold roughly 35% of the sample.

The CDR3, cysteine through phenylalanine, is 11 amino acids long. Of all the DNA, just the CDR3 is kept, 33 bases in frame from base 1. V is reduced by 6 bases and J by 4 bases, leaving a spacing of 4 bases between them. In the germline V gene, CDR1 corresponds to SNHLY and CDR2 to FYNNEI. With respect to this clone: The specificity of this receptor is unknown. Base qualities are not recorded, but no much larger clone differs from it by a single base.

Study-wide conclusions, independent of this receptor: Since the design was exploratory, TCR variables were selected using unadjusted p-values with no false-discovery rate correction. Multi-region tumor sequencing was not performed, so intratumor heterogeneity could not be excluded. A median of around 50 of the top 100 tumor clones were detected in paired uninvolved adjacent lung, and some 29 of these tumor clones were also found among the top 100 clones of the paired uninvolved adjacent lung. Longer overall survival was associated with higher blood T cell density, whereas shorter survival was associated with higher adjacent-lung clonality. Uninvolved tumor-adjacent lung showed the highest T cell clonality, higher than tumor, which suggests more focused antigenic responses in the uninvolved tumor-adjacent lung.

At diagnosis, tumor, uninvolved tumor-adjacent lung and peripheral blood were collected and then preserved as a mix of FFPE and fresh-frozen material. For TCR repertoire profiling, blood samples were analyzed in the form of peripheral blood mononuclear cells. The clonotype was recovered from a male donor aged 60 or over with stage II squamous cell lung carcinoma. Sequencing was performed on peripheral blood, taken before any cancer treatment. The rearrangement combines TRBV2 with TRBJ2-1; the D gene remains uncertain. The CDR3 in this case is CASSPYNEQFF. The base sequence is TGTGCCAGCAGCCCGTACAATGAGCAGTTCTTC.